This passage covers 3 T cell receptor beta chains from one sample sequenced in a study of shared clonotypes between healthy human individuals. Only in-frame clones appear in the TCRdb table, and some are missing; sequencing was by immunoSEQ multiplex PCR. The sample lists some 2,500,000 clones; 93% were seen once. Sequencing was performed on naive CD4+ T cells from PBMCs. Indicated subset: CD45RA+ positively selected. The origin of the receptors is a man between 18 and 29 years old in good health. Some clones in this sample may be carry-over from other donors' samples.

The chain joins TRBV7-9 to TRBJ2-3; unclear D gene. In germline, CDR1 is SEHNR, CDR2 FQNEAQ (reference sequence). The CDR3 spans 13 residues. Trimming left V 5 bases short and J 8 bases short, with 14 bases between. In DNA, the CDR3 is TGTGCCAGCAGCCCCGACTCACCGGGTACGCAGTATTTT. Translating it yields CASSPDSPGTQYF.

With respect to this clone: Other nucleotide sequences in the sample specify the same CDR3. The rearrangement links TRBV5-1 to TRBJ2-2; 10 bases are shared with TRBD1. The trim removed 4 bases at V and 0 bases at J, leaving 3 bases unmatched. Looked up from germline, CDR1 is SGHRS and CDR2 is YFSETQ. This CDR3 has 16 amino acids. Here the CDR3 DNA reads TGCGCCAGCAGCCCCGGACAGGGGGCGAACACCGGGGAGCTGTTTTTT. It encodes CASSPGQGANTGELFF.

This chain links TRBV28 with TRBJ1-2, with D possibly matching TRBD1 (5 bases). Trimming stripped 7 bases from V and 3 bases from J, with 18 bases between. This CDR3 contains 15 residues. Germline V gene sequence: CDR1 MDHEN, CDR2 SYDVKM. DNA of the CDR3: TGTGCCAGCAATTCTCAGGGAAGAAGGTACTATGGCTACACCTTC. Amino acids: CASNSQGRRYYGYTF.